These 9 T cell receptor beta chains share one sample of origin, sequenced in a study of response to subunit inactivated influenza vaccine. TCRdb re-called the RT-PCR reads with MiXCR, one entry per CDR3 protein. This sample carries under 550,000 distinct CDR3 sequences, approximately 7.7% of them seen once, and the ten largest clones take 10% to 15%. The source was PBMCs from blood, collected about 23 months after vaccination. These receptors were obtained from a man in his fifties or sixties who received an inactivated influenza vaccine.

The rearrangement links TRBV30 to TRBJ1-5, with D possibly matching TRBD1 (6 bases). This CDR3 contains 13 residues. V was pared by 4 bases and J by 5 bases, with 12 bases between. The germline gives CDR1 GTSNPN, CDR2 SVGIG (reference sequence). The CDR3 loop reads CAWTRGGDQPQHF. The CDR3 region has the DNA TGTGCCTGGACGAGAGGGGGGGATCAGCCCCAGCATTTT. Full variable domain (missing parts from reference TRBV30 and TRBJ1-5): SQTIHQWPATLVQPVGSPLSLECTVEGTSNPNLYWYRQAAGRGLQLLFYSVGIGQISSEVPQNLSASRPQDRQFILSSKKLLLSDSGFYLCAWTRGGDQPQHFGDGTRLSIL.

The rearrangement uses TRBV29-1 and TRBJ2-7, with a possible D match to TRBD1 (6 bases). Trimming pared 1 base from V and 2 bases from J, leaving 9 bases between. The CDR3 runs 13 residues. Germline CDR1 is SQVTM and CDR2 is ANQGSEA. The CDR3 DNA reads TGCAGCGTTGAAGGGACAGAAACCTACGAGCAGTACTTC. Translated: CSVEGTETYEQYF.

This clonotype was observed many times. The rearrangement joins TRBV5-1 to TRBJ2-5, with TRBD2 matching over 13 bases. The junction had 5 bases not matched to a gene; V was cut back by 3 bases and J by 0 bases. The CDR3 contains 17 residues. CDR1 and CDR2 (germline): SGHRS, YFSETQ. CDR3 loop: CASSWTSGREYQETQYF. CDR3 in DNA: TGCGCCAGCAGCTGGACTAGCGGGAGAGAGTACCAAGAGACCCAGTACTTC.

This clonotype was seen at least ten times. This sequence joins TRBV10-3 and TRBJ2-1; D tentatively reads TRBD1 or TRBD2 (5 bases each). The CDR3 consists of 12 residues. The ends were cut back, 10 bases at V and 7 bases at J, with 14 bases in the middle. Germline-derived CDR1 and CDR2 are ENHRY and SYGVKD. This CDR3 is CATRQSGNEQFF. The DNA for the CDR3 is TGTGCCACCCGACAGTCGGGGAATGAGCAGTTCTTC.

The V call is TRBV4-3, the J call TRBJ2-1; 7 nucleotides line up with TRBD1. The CDR3 contains 14 residues. Per germline, CDR1 LGHNA and CDR2 YSLEER. The V and J ends lost 3 bases and 6 bases, in that order; junction bases with no gene match: 5. The CDR3: CASSQQYRGNEQFF. The CDR3 nucleotides read TGCGCCAGCAGCCAGCAATACAGGGGCAATGAGCAGTTCTTC.

This clonotype was detected only a few times. The chain is built from TRBV15 and TRBJ1-3; D is ambiguous. The CDR3 covers 15 residues. The V end was cut by 0 bases, the J end by 0 bases, with 6 bases between. The germline gives CDR1 LNHNV, CDR2 YYDKDF (reference sequence). CDR3 nucleotide sequence: TGTGCCACCAGCAGAGAGATAGCCTCTGGAAACACCATATATTTT. This gives the protein CATSREIASGNTIYF.

The chain joins TRBV20-1 to TRBJ1-5; the match to TRBD1 covers 7 bases. Germline loops: CDR1 DFQATT, CDR2 SNEGSKA (reference sequence). The CDR3 totals 13 residues. J lost 4 bases, V lost 5 bases, and 5 bases had no gene match. The CDR3 DNA follows: TGCAGTGCTCTGGGACAGCTTAATCAGCCCCAGCATTTT. Protein: CSALGQLNQPQHF.

This clonotype was recorded a few times. As DNA, the CDR3 is TGTGCCAGCAGCTTAAGGGGCAAAGCCTCCTACAATGAGCAGTTCTTC. Translation gives CASSLRGKASYNEQFF. The chain is built from TRBV7-9 and TRBJ2-1; D might be TRBD1 (5 bases). V was clipped by 2 bases and J by 0 bases, with 11 bases between them. The CDR3 has 16 amino acids. Germline CDR1 is SEHNR and CDR2 is FQNEAQ (reference sequence). Complete variable domain (other parts from reference TRBV7-9 and TRBJ2-1): DTGVSQNPRHKITKRGQNVTFRCDPISEHNRLYWYRQTLGQGPEFLTYFQNEAQLEKSRLLSDRFSAERPKGSFSTLEIQRTEQGDSAMYLCASSLRGKASYNEQFFGPGTRLTVL.

The V and J genes are TRBV29-1 and TRBJ2-5; TRBD2 is a possible D gene (5 bases). Looked up from germline, CDR1 is SQVTM and CDR2 is ANQGSEA. Trimming stripped 4 bases from V and 4 bases from J, with 19 bases between. The CDR3 has 15 residues. As DNA, the CDR3 is TGCAGCGTTGCCCGAGGGTCTATGACGGCAGAGACCCAGTACTTC. Its protein is CSVARGSMTAETQYF.